This T cell receptor beta chain was identified during a study of blood T cell repertoires in COVID-19. Overall study context: Samples of COVID-19 (acute and convalescent) were obtained from the United States, Italy and Spain.

Germline V gene data show CDR1 as LNHDA and CDR2 as SQIVND (reference sequence). This CDR3 is built from 15 residues. After removal of 4 bases from V and 6 bases from J, the junction contained 9 bases not matched to a gene. TCRdb's table, derived via immunoSEQ multiplex PCR, lists solely in-frame clones and lacks some. The sample shows 130,000 to 150,000 clones, 85% to 90% of them seen only once. The rearrangement joins TRBV19 to TRBJ1-5; 7 nucleotides line up with TRBD1. Sequencing used peripheral blood. The sequence was collected from a man older than 75 with acute or convalescent COVID-19. The chain's CDR3 is CASSSRDRAGQPQHF. CDR3 sequence (DNA): TGTGCCAGTAGTAGTCGAGACAGGGCCGGTCAGCCCCAGCATTTT.